One and the same sample provided the 21 T cell receptor beta chains below, sequenced in a study of T cells in Graves' hyperthyroidism and ophthalmopathy. Using RNA transcripts as the source, TCR beta CDR3 regions were amplified. In the first-round RT-PCR of the TCR CDR3, the HTBI primer set was used. In TCRdb, the multiplex PCR reads were re-called with MiXCR into one record per CDR3 protein. This sample has hundreds of thousands of distinct CDR3 sequences, with about 15% found just once. Input material: blood. These TCRs come from a man younger than 35 with Graves' ophthalmopathy.

The J gene is TRBJ1-6, the V gene TRBV10-1; 9 nucleotides line up with TRBD1. The CDR3 has 13 residues. After removal of 8 bases from V and 9 bases from J, the junction contained 5 bases not matched to a gene. Germline V lookup: CDR1 WNHNN, CDR2 SYGVQD (reference sequence). CDR3 region: CASQDRGISPLHF. CDR3 coding DNA: TGCGCCAGCCAGGACAGGGGCATTTCACCCCTCCACTTT.

This clonotype was seen a few times. A much larger clone differs from this one at a single base, so this may be a read error. The chain employs TRBV7-2 and TRBJ2-5; unclear D gene. The CDR3 is 13 residues long. Germline values: CDR1 SGHTA, CDR2 FQGNSA. CDR3 nucleotide sequence: TGTGTCAGCAGCACCTTAAGGGCAGAGACCCAGTACTTC. As protein: CVSSTLRAETQYF.

This clonotype was counted ten times or more. V gene TRBV6-1 combines with J gene TRBJ1-1; D remains ambiguous. Between the trimmed V and J ends, which lost 5 bases and 1 base, there was a span of 11 bases. Germline CDR1 and CDR2: MNHNS and SASEGT. The CDR3 loop spans 14 amino acids. This chain's CDR3 is CASSYGKKNTEAFF. The CDR3 bases are TGTGCCAGCAGTTATGGGAAAAAGAACACTGAAGCTTTCTTT.

This clonotype was picked up many times. The chain combines TRBV24-1 with TRBJ2-7, with D possibly called TRBD1 or TRBD2 (5 bases each). Germline assignment: CDR1 KGHDR and CDR2 SFDVKD. The CDR3 length is 14 residues. With 5 bases removed from V and 6 bases from J, the gap between germline ends came to 16 bases. CDR3 sequence (DNA): TGTGCCACCAGTGCCGCCGGGACGGAATTCGAGCAGTACTTC. Translating gives CATSAAGTEFEQYF.

The rearrangement joins TRBV5-1 to TRBJ1-2, with TRBD1 matching over 10 bases. The germline gives CDR1 SGHRS, CDR2 YFSETQ. V was clipped by 0 bases and J by 4 bases; unmatched bases: 3. The CDR3 spans 15 residues. Written as DNA, the CDR3 is TGCGCCAGCAGCTTGGGGACAGGGGGGCTCTATGGCTACACCTTC. Its translation is CASSLGTGGLYGYTF.

This clonotype was seen repeatedly, ten times or more. The junction does not match germline at one end; this may be a read error. V usage is TRBV6-2 or TRBV6-3 and J usage is TRBJ2-1; D not certain. Germline CDR1 MNHEY, CDR2 SVGEGT. This CDR3 is 14 amino acids long. Here the CDR3 reads CASIGKWRPNEQFF. CDR3 in DNA: TGTGCCAGTATAGGGAAATGGAGACCCAATGAGCAATTCTTC.

This clonotype was detected ten times or more. The CDR3 DNA reads as TGTGCCAGCAGCCAAGGGCATGGGGGCGGAGTACGACCAGATACGCAGTATTTT. Protein: CASSQGHGGGVRPDTQYF. V and J are TRBV3-1 and TRBJ2-3, with D maybe TRBD1 (6 bases). V gave up 1 base and J gave up 4 bases, with 21 bases separating them. The CDR3 is 18 amino acids. Germline V gene sequence: CDR1 LGHDT, CDR2 YNNKEL (reference sequence).

This clonotype was seen ten or more times. V and J are TRBV10-3 and TRBJ1-1, with 7 bases identical to TRBD1. The germline gives CDR1 ENHRY, CDR2 SYGVKD. CDR3 size: 15 residues. V was clipped by 6 bases and J by 0 bases; unmatched bases: 7. The CDR3 DNA sequence: TGTGCCATCAGAAAAGGGACAGCACTGAACACTGAAGCTTTCTTT. Translated: CAIRKGTALNTEAFF.

This clonotype appeared many times. This rearrangement joins TRBV5-6 to TRBJ2-3; the D is unclear. The CDR3 has 12 amino acids. The germline V gene encodes CDR1 SGHDT and CDR2 YYEEEE. Trimming pared 0 bases from V and 7 bases from J, leaving 6 bases between. CDR3 nucleotide sequence: TGTGCCAGCAGCTTGGGCCCCAATACGCAGTATTTT. It is translated as CASSLGPNTQYF.

This clonotype has a single count. The gene calls are TRBV14 and TRBJ2-7; the D gene is possibly TRBD1 (6 bases). With 0 bases removed from V and 6 bases from J, the gap between germline ends came to 15 bases. The CDR3 runs 15 residues. CDR1 SGHDN and CDR2 FVKESK come from the germline V gene. The CDR3 region has the DNA TGTGCCAGCAGCCAAGATACAGGGTTTAATGGCGAGCAGTACTTC. It codes for CASSQDTGFNGEQYF.

The table lists this clonotype with a few counts. One junction end does not reproduce the germline sequence, and a read error may be involved. This chain links TRBV7-7 with TRBJ1-2; the match to TRBD1 covers 8 bases. This CDR3 has 15 residues. Germline V gene data show CDR1 as SSHAT and CDR2 as FNYEAQ (reference sequence). CDR3 nucleotides: TGTGCTAGCAGCTTACGCTTGACAGGGGTAGGTGGCTACACCTTC. Protein: CASSLRLTGVGGYTF.

This clonotype appeared a few times. The J gene is TRBJ2-7, the V gene TRBV4-1, with TRBD1 as a possible D gene (7 bases). Germline CDR1 is MGHRA and CDR2 is YSYEKL. The CDR3 is 16 amino acids. V was shortened by 0 bases and J by 2 bases, with 14 bases between the two germline ends. In nucleotides, the CDR3 is TGCGCCAGCAGCCAAGATGGGGCCAGGGGGGCCTACGAGCAGTACTTC. The encoded protein is CASSQDGARGAYEQYF.

This clonotype was counted many times. This chain uses TRBV7-6 with TRBJ2-7; D is undetermined. The CDR3 spans 15 residues. Trimming removed 1 base from V and 3 bases from J, with 13 bases in between. Germline CDR1 and CDR2: SGHVS and FNYEAQ. The CDR3 here is CASSLGSRQDYEQYF. CDR3 coding DNA: TGTGCCAGCAGCTTAGGTTCTAGACAAGACTACGAGCAGTACTTC.

This clonotype has a count of ten or more. The rearrangement links TRBV30 to TRBJ1-1, with D uncertain. Trimming pared 4 bases from V and 0 bases from J, leaving 3 bases between. The germline CDR1 and CDR2 sequences are GTSNPN and SVGIG (reference sequence). The CDR3 totals 11 residues. As DNA, the CDR3 is TGTGCCTGGAATATGAACACTGAAGCTTTCTTT. Translation gives CAWNMNTEAFF.

Ten or more counts support this clonotype. The chain uses TRBV13 and TRBJ1-1; D remains ambiguous. The germline V gene encodes CDR1 PRHDT and CDR2 FYEKMQ (reference sequence). This CDR3 region has 14 residues. The V end was cut by 5 bases, the J end by 0 bases, with 10 bases between. The CDR3: CASSIQLMNTEAFF. CDR3 in DNA: TGTGCCAGCAGCATCCAGCTCATGAACACTGAAGCTTTCTTT.

V usage is TRBV6-1 and J usage is TRBJ2-7; TRBD1 agrees at 8 bases. Germline lookup yields CDR1 MNHNS and CDR2 SASEGT. The length of the CDR3 is 13 residues. The V and J ends lost 7 bases and 3 bases, in that order; junction bases with no gene match: 5. CDR3 DNA sequence: TGTGCCAGCACACCGGGACAGGTCTACGAGCAGTACTTC. It is translated as CASTPGQVYEQYF.

There are a few counts of this clonotype. The CDR3 DNA reads TGTGCCTGGAGTAAGGGGGTTGGCCCACCCCTCCACTTT. Residues: CAWSKGVGPPLHF. The chain employs TRBV30 and TRBJ1-6, with D tentatively TRBD1 (6 bases). The V end lost 2 bases, the J end lost 11 bases, and 13 bases lay between the germline ends. CDR3 length equals 13 residues. Germline V gives CDR1 GTSNPN, CDR2 SVGIG (reference sequence).

Comments on this clonotype: One junction end disagrees with the germline gene, perhaps due to a read error. The V and J genes are TRBV6-2 or TRBV6-3 and TRBJ2-6; no reliable D call. The CDR3 has 16 residues. Per the germline V gene, CDR1 is MNHEY and CDR2 is SVGEGT. As DNA, the CDR3 is TGTGCCGGCAGAGGCAACACCTTACCACGGGCCAACGTCCTGACTTTC. Amino acid sequence: CAGRGNTLPRANVLTF.

The sample holds one count of this clonotype. This chain joins TRBV28 and TRBJ2-1; TRBD1 might be the D (6 bases). Trimming removed 4 bases from V and 7 bases from J, with 14 bases in between. Germline V gene data show CDR1 as MDHEN and CDR2 as SYDVKM. This CDR3 contains 14 residues. The CDR3 DNA is TGTGCCAGCAGTTCCTGGACAGTTGGTAATGAGCAGTTCTTC. It specifies CASSSWTVGNEQFF.

The table lists this clonotype with many counts. This chain joins TRBV6-1 and TRBJ2-1, with D maybe TRBD1 (6 bases). The germline V and J ends were trimmed by 3 bases and 3 bases, with 9 bases remaining between them. CDR3 length: 14 amino acids. CDR1 and CDR2 from the germline V gene are MNHNS and SASEGT. CDR3 sequence: CASSDRTDYNEQFF. For the CDR3, the DNA is TGTGCCAGCAGTGACCGGACAGACTACAATGAGCAGTTCTTC.

This clonotype was seen more than once but under ten times. The gene calls are TRBV27 and TRBJ2-5; a possible D gene is TRBD2 (6 bases). The CDR3 sequence is 16 residues long. Per the germline V gene, CDR1 is MNHEY and CDR2 is SMNVEV (reference sequence). Trimming cost V 4 bases and J 1 base, with 16 bases left between them. CDR3 DNA: TGTGCCAGCAGTTCCCAGTGGCGGGGATTCCAAGAGACCCAGTACTTC. It encodes CASSSQWRGFQETQYF.